Listed here are 4 T cell receptor beta chains from one sample, sequenced in a study of T cell repertoires in cytomegalovirus infection. One entry per CDR3 protein results from TCRdb running MiXCR on the reads. The sample has some 920,000 distinct CDR3 sequences; about a third are singletons. No antigen is known for these receptors. The starting material was cultured CD8+ T cells from PBMCs, obtained from culture after CMV antigen stimulation. The receptors shown here come from a human donor in good health (CMV status not recorded). Some clones in this sample may be carry-over from other donors' samples.

This clonotype was seen only a few times. The rearrangement joins TRBV4-3 to TRBJ2-6, with D possibly being TRBD2 (5 bases). The CDR3 is 17 residues long. The germline gives CDR1 LGHNA, CDR2 YSLEER. V was clipped by 3 bases and J by 2 bases, with 14 bases between them. CDR3 protein: CASSQNLLGTGANVLTF. CDR3 nucleotides: TGCGCCAGCAGCCAGAACCTACTAGGAACTGGGGCCAACGTCCTGACTTTC.

The CDR3 sequence: CASSYDPGRAGGNTIYF. The CDR3 DNA sequence: TGTGCCAGCAGTTACGACCCCGGGAGGGCAGGTGGAAACACCATATATTTT. The chain is built from TRBV6-6 and TRBJ1-3; D not resolved. The CDR3 runs to 17 residues. Germline loops: CDR1 MNHNY, CDR2 SVGAGI (reference sequence). V gave up 2 bases and J gave up 3 bases, with 17 bases separating them.

The chain has TRBV24-1 and TRBJ2-1; 12 bases line up with TRBD1. This CDR3 is built from 17 residues. V trimming: 1 base; J trimming: 4 bases; junction bases outside the gene matches: 4. Germline CDR1 and CDR2: KGHDR and SFDVKD. The CDR3 nucleotides read TGTGCCACCAGTGATTTTAAGGGACAGGGGGCTTACAATGAGCAGTTCTTC. Its translation is CATSDFKGQGAYNEQFF.

This clonotype was picked up a small number of times. The CDR3: CASSFETGANTEAFF. The DNA of the CDR3 is TGTGCCAGCAGTTTTGAGACAGGGGCGAACACTGAAGCTTTCTTT. This chain connects TRBV6-2 or TRBV6-3 to TRBJ1-1, with TRBD1 matching over 8 bases. The CDR3 runs 15 residues. Germline CDR1 reads MNHEY; CDR2 reads SVGEGT. The ends lost 4 bases at V and 1 base at J; junction bases unmatched: 5.